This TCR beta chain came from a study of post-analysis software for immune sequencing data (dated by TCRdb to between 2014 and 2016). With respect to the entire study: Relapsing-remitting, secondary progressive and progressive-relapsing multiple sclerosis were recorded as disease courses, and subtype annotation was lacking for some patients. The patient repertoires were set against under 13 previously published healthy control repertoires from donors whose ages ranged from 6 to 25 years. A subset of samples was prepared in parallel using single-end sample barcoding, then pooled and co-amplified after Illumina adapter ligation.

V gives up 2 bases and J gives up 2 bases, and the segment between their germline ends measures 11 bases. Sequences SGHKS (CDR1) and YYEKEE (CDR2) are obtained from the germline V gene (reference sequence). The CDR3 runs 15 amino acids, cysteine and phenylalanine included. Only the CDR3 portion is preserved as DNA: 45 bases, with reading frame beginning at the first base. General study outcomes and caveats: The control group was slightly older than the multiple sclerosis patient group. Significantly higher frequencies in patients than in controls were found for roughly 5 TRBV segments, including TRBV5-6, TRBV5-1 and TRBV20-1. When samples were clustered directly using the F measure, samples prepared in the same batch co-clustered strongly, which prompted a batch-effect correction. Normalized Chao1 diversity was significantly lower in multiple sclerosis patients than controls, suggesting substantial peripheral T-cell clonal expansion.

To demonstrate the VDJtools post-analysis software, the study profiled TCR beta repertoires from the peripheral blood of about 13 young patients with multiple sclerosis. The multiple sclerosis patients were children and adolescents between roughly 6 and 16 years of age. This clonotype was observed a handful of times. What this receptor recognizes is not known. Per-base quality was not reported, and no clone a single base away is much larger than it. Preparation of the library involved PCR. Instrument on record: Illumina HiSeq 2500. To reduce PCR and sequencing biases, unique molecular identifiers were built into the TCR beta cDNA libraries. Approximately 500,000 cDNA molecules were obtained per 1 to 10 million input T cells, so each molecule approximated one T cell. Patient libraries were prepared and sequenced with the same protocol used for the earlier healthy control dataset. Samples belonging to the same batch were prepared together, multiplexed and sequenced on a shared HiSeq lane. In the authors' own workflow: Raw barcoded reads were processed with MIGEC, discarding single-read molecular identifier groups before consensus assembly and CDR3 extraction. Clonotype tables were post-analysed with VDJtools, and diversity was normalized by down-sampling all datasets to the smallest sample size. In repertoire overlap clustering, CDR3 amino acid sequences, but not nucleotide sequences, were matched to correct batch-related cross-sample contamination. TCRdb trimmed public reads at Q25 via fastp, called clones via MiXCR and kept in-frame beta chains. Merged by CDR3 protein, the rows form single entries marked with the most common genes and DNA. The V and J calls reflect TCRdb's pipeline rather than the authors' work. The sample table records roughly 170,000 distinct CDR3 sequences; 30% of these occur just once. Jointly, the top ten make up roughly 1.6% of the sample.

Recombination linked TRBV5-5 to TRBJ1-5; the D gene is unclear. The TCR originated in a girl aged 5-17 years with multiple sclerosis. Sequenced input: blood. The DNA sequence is TGTGCCAGCAGCTTTTGGGGAGTGGGCAATCAGCCCCAGCATTTT. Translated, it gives CASSFWGVGNQPQHF.